This TCR beta chain comes out of a study of shared clonotypes between healthy human individuals (dated by TCRdb to 2020 to 2022). As for the study more broadly: Three men and a couple of women, aged 18 to 49 years, made up the cohort. Leukapheresis yielded between about 0.85 and 10 billion PBMCs per donor. Blood TCR repertoires of about 5 healthy adults were deeply sequenced to estimate repertoire size and the extent of clonotype sharing between individuals. For each donor, CD4 naive and CD4 memory were each given three plates, CD8 naive was given two plates, and CD8 memory was given one plate. To increase sequencing depth and limit assay-specific biases, TCR repertoire library preparation and sequencing were carried out by different laboratories using diverse techniques. Beyond this particular receptor, the publication reports: Clonotypes shared by all four sorted-subset donors showed higher generation probabilities than non-shared clonotypes. Pairwise subsampling indicated that sequencing depth was expected to affect the degree of clonotype sharing among donors. Only blood was sampled, and tissue TCR repertoires likely differ from those in blood. Naive subsets generally had larger estimated clonotype richness than memory subsets. Across a handful of donors, about 5.2% of naive CD4, roughly 3.5% of naive CD8, 2.3% of memory CD4, and around 0.4% of memory CD8 clonotypes were shared. The genetic and exposure-history diversity represented was limited by the small number of donors. Rarefaction of sorted-subset datasets indicated incomplete sequencing despite the large sequencing depth.

The CDR3 holds 13 amino acids from the cysteine to the phenylalanine. Only the CDR3 DNA stays, 39 bases, in frame from base 1. The germline V gene provides CDR1 SGHDT and CDR2 YYEEEE. V is shortened by 3 bases, J by 6 bases, and the region joining them spans 9 bases. Using the deep immunoSEQ assay, TCR CDR3 regions were amplified from genomic DNA by multiplex PCR. Extracted genomic DNA from each cell subset was spread evenly across all wells of several immunoSEQ 96-well plates, with each plate serving as a replicate. For sorted subsets, 150 to 250 ng of genomic DNA, equivalent to 25,000 to 35,000 T cell genomes, went into each replicate PCR. Purified libraries were measured with a Qubit 3.0 fluorometer, size-checked on a Bioanalyzer 2100, and measured again with the KAPA Library Quantification kit. Each immunoSEQ 96-well plate was sequenced on its own single-read 150-cycle Illumina NextSeq 550 flow cell. In the authors' own workflow: The immunoSEQ output contained only junctional sequences without quality scores, so filtering could not match that applied to full-length reads. Sequences were annotated with PyIR, a Python wrapper for IgBLAST v1.9, using IMGT germline references to assign V/J genes and CDR3. Reads were removed for weak V/J assignments (E-value above 1e-6), missing CDR3, stop codons, out-of-frame junctions, or ambiguous translated residues. V3J clonotypes were defined as sequences sharing an identical inferred V gene, J gene, and CDR3 amino acid sequence. Percentage overlap between repertoires was computed as shared unique clonotypes divided by the size of the smaller repertoire. Repertoire richness was assessed with RTK rarefaction, the Chao1 estimator, and Recon v2.1 estimates of unobserved clonotypes. OLGA was used to compute generation probabilities for all TCRbeta clonotypes that the gDNA method yielded from a handful of donors. The clones in this table, taken by TCRdb from immuneACCESS, are in-frame only. Not every clone is retained; where verified, under half of the shortfall comes from an unresolved V gene, and the cause of the rest is unknown. The V and J calls and clone size were taken over from that table, and D and trimming were inferred from the DNA. This sample is represented by some 600,000 clones; approximately 96% of them were singletons. The top ten clonotypes cover less than 0.13% of the sample.

CD8 naive samples were CD45RO-negative cells positively selected for CCR7, giving a CD45RA+CCR7+ population that excluded TemRA cells. The donors were healthy, HIV-negative adults with no recently reported acute infections or vaccinations. Every donor was a Caucasian adult living in Nashville, Tennessee, USA. Blood was collected by leukapheresis, and PBMCs were isolated by Ficoll-Histopaque density gradient centrifugation and then cryopreserved in liquid nitrogen vapor phase. Purity and quantity of every magnetically sorted T cell population were checked by analytical flow cytometry. From each sorted fraction, genomic DNA was isolated and quantified by UV absorbance on a Nanodrop 2000c. A word on this clone: The antigen it binds to is not known. No qualities accompany the bases; no much larger clone lies one base away.

Sequences were obtained from naive CD8+ T cells sorted from blood. This specimen's cell subset or site label, per the study, means: CD45RA+CCR7+. The receptor comes from a woman in her twenties or thirties in good health. The V and J segments used are TRBV5-6 and TRBJ2-2, and the D gene may be TRBD1, 5 bases matching. CDR3 sequence: CASSWGSAGELFF. The nucleotide sequence is TGTGCCAGCAGCTGGGGCTCGGCCGGGGAGCTGTTTTTT.